Listed below are T cell receptor beta chains from one sample, sequenced in a study of tumor and adjacent non-tumor tissue in lung cancer. TCRdb re-analysed the multiplex PCR reads in MiXCR, keeping a single row per CDR3 protein. The sample includes under 95,000 distinct CDR3 sequences, roughly 80% of them seen just once. Sequencing was done on a sample of distant non-tumor lung tissue. These receptors were taken from a man between 60 and 75 years old with non-small cell lung cancer. Each CDR3 is given with its conserved first and last residue. Each record gives: J gene, D gene, clone size, V gene, CDR3 DNA, CDR3 protein. D genes are given only for firm matches. Size values are once, few and many counts, or a class for expanded clones, and some rows have none.

TRBJ2-7 | . | . | TRBV20-1 | TGCAGTACTAGTGCGTACACCTACGAGCAGTACTTC | CSTSAYTYEQYF
TRBJ1-4 | . | . | TRBV20-1 | TGCAGTGCTAGGGATCCTCAGACGTTGAGTGAAAAACTGTTTTTT | CSARDPQTLSEKLFF
TRBJ2-1 | TRBD1 | . | TRBV12-3/TRBV12-4 | TGTGCCACCAGTTCTACCGGGACAGAGTATGAGCAGTTCTTC | CATSSTGTEYEQFF
TRBJ1-1 | . | . | TRBV12-3/TRBV12-4 | TGTGCCAGCAGTATAACTACGTCAGGGGACATGAACACTGAAGCTTTCTTT | CASSITTSGDMNTEAFF
TRBJ2-1 | . | . | TRBV6-6 | TGTGCCAGCAGTTACTCGAGCCTGAGTGAGCAGTTCTTC | CASSYSSLSEQFF
TRBJ2-5 | . | . | TRBV6-5 | TGTGCCAGCAGTTACCAGGGACGGAACCAAGAGACTCAGTATTTC | CASSYQGRNQETQYF
TRBJ2-2 | . | . | TRBV6-9 | TGTGCCAGCAGTTATCAGGGGAAGTGGACCGGGGAGCTGTTTTTT | CASSYQGKWTGELFF
TRBJ2-3 | . | . | TRBV11-3 | TGTGCCAGCAGCCCACGCACGCCGAGGGTCACATATACGCAGTATTTT | CASSPRTPRVTYTQYF
TRBJ2-3 | . | . | TRBV20-1 | TGCAGTGCTAGGGGAGGAGCTGATACGCAGTATTTT | CSARGGADTQYF
TRBJ1-2 | . | many | TRBV20-1 | TGCAGTGCTAGCAGGGGTTCCTATGGCTACACCTTC | CSASRGSYGYTF
TRBJ2-2 | TRBD1 | . | TRBV12-3/TRBV12-4 | TGTGCCAGCACCATTACGACAGGGGGCCCCAGGGAGCTGTTTTTT | CASTITTGGPRELFF
TRBJ2-3 | . | once | TRBV12-3/TRBV12-4 | TGTGCCAACACCCCCGTTAACACAGATACGCAGTGTTTT | CANTPVNTDTQCF
TRBJ2-2 | TRBD2 | . | TRBV6-1 | TGTGCCAGGAGCGCCGGGACTAGCGCTAACACCGTGGAGCTATTTTTT | CARSAGTSANTVELFF
TRBJ1-3 | . | many | TRBV12-3/TRBV12-4 | TGTGCCAGCTCCCCCCCTCGGACAGTGGGCGGAAACACCATATATTTT | CASSPPRTVGGNTIYF
TRBJ1-2 | . | . | TRBV11-2 | TGTGCTAGCAGCCCCGCGGCGGAACAGGGCTTCAACTATGGCTACACCTTC | CASSPAAEQGFNYGYTF
TRBJ1-5 | . | . | TRBV4-1 | TGCGCCAGCAGCCAAGATGGTCAACAGCCCCAACATTTT | CASSQDGQQPQHF
TRBJ2-1 | . | . | TRBV5-6 | TGTGCGAGCAGCTTAAGGCTCCGGGGGCATGAGCAGTTCTTC | CASSLRLRGHEQFF
TRBJ2-3 | . | many | TRBV20-1 | TGCAGTGCTAAGCTAGGGGATACGCAGTATTTT | CSAKLGDTQYF
TRBJ2-1 | . | . | TRBV20-1 | TGCAATGCTGCTCCGGGACACCTTTCCTACAATAAGCACTTCTTC | CNAAPGHLSYNKHFF
TRBJ2-7 | . | . | TRBV20-1 | TGTAGTGCTAGAGGGCTCTCCAGGCTCTCCTACGAGCAGTACTTC | CSARGLSRLSYEQYF
TRBJ2-1 | TRBD2 | . | TRBV20-1 | TGCAGTGCTAGAGGACTAGCGGACTACAGTGAGCAGTTCTTC | CSARGLADYSEQFF
TRBJ1-4 | . | . | TRBV5-6 | TGTGCCAGCAGCCAGGACCGGGGCGAGTTTAATGAAAAACTGTTTTTT | CASSQDRGEFNEKLFF
TRBJ2-3 | . | . | TRBV6-5 | TGTGCCGGCAGTGCAAGCACAGATACGCAGTATTTT | CAGSASTDTQYF